A selection of T cell receptor beta chains follows, all from one sample in a study of T cell repertoires in cytomegalovirus infection. One entry per CDR3 protein results from TCRdb running MiXCR on the reads. The sample lists approximately 730,000 distinct CDR3 sequences, around 31% occurring once. Their recognized antigens are unknown. Here the sequenced sample was cultured PBMCs, taken from culture after CMV antigen stimulation. The receptor set was obtained from a human donor in good health (CMV status not recorded). Some clones in this sample may be carry-over from other donors' samples. Each CDR3 is given with its conserved first and last residue. The D gene is left open where the match is weak. Part of the rows lack a size; the others show once, few, many or a class for expanded clones.

J: TRBJ2-7
V: TRBV7-2
D: .
size: many
DNA: TGTGCCAGCAGCTCGACCCGAACTAGCTCCTACGAGCAGTACTTC
CDR3: CASSSTRTSSYEQYF

J: TRBJ2-5
V: TRBV6-1
D: .
size: .
DNA: TGTGCCAGCAGATCAGGTATCCGGGAGACCCAGTACTTC
CDR3: CASRSGIRETQYF

J: TRBJ1-3
V: TRBV5-1
D: TRBD1
size: .
DNA: TGCGCCAGCAGCCGAAGGACAGGGGCGGAAAACACCATATATTTT
CDR3: CASSRRTGAENTIYF

J: TRBJ2-1
V: TRBV19
D: TRBD1
size: .
DNA: TGTGCCAGTAGTATAGTTACAGGGGGGAATGAGCAGTTCTTC
CDR3: CASSIVTGGNEQFF

J: TRBJ1-2
V: TRBV20-1
D: .
size: .
DNA: TGCAGTGCTACTAACAGGCCCTATGGCTACACCTTC
CDR3: CSATNRPYGYTF

J: TRBJ2-1
V: TRBV4-3
D: .
size: .
DNA: TGCGCCAGCAGCCCAGCCTCAGGAATTGAGCAGTTCTTC
CDR3: CASSPASGIEQFF

J: TRBJ2-7
V: TRBV7-9
D: .
size: .
DNA: TGTGCCAGCAGCTCGCATGGAGCCGCACCATACGAGCAGTACTTC
CDR3: CASSSHGAAPYEQYF

J: TRBJ2-7
V: TRBV11-2
D: .
size: few
DNA: TGTGCCAGCAGCTCACAAACCCTCTGGGAGCAGTACTTC
CDR3: CASSSQTLWEQYF

J: TRBJ2-5
V: TRBV7-2
D: .
size: .
DNA: TGTGCCAGCAGCAAATACTCTGGGACCCAGTACTTC
CDR3: CASSKYSGTQYF

J: TRBJ1-2
V: TRBV4-1
D: .
size: few
DNA: TGCGCCAGCAGCCAAGTGGGGGTCCTCCCACCCTATGGCTACACCTTC
CDR3: CASSQVGVLPPYGYTF

J: TRBJ2-1
V: TRBV7-9
D: TRBD2
size: .
DNA: TGTGCCAGCAGCCCGGGGACTAGCGGGAGAAAGGGGTACAATGAGCAGTTCTTC
CDR3: CASSPGTSGRKGYNEQFF

J: TRBJ2-3
V: TRBV14
D: .
size: .
DNA: TGTGCCAGCTCCAGACAGTGGGGTTGGACAGATACGCAGTATTTT
CDR3: CASSRQWGWTDTQYF

J: TRBJ2-2
V: TRBV4-3
D: TRBD1
size: .
DNA: TGCGCCAGCAGCCCACAGGGGCTTTCGAACACCGGGGAGCTGTTTTTT
CDR3: CASSPQGLSNTGELFF

J: TRBJ2-5
V: TRBV12-3/TRBV12-4
D: .
size: few
DNA: TGTGCCAGCAACAAAGGGGGTAAAGAGACCCAGTACTTC
CDR3: CASNKGGKETQYF

J: TRBJ2-3
V: TRBV7-2
D: .
size: many
DNA: TGTGCCAGCAGCTCAGGACTCGGGGCAGATACGCAGTATTTT
CDR3: CASSSGLGADTQYF

J: TRBJ2-3
V: TRBV6-1
D: .
size: few
DNA: TGTGCCAGCAGTCCCGACAGGCCGCGGGTAGATACGCAGTATTTT
CDR3: CASSPDRPRVDTQYF

J: TRBJ2-5
V: TRBV7-9
D: .
size: .
DNA: TGTGCCAGCAGCTTAGCGTTGGGGGGCGCGGAGACCCAGTACTTC
CDR3: CASSLALGGAETQYF

J: TRBJ2-2
V: TRBV11-2
D: .
size: .
DNA: TGTGCCAGCAGCAAAAGCCCTAGAGTCGCCGGGGAGCTGTTTTTT
CDR3: CASSKSPRVAGELFF

J: TRBJ2-5
V: TRBV7-2
D: TRBD2
size: few
DNA: TGTGCCAGCAGCTTATGGTTTCGGGCGGGGGATGAAGAGACCCAGTACTTC
CDR3: CASSLWFRAGDEETQYF

J: TRBJ1-2
V: TRBV5-4
D: .
size: .
DNA: TGTGCCAGCAGCTTGGCCGTCAGATCATTATATGGCTACACCTTC
CDR3: CASSLAVRSLYGYTF

J: TRBJ2-1
V: TRBV12-3/TRBV12-4
D: .
size: .
DNA: TGTGCCAGCAGTCATAAGCCCGTGAGGGGGAGAAACTCCTACAATGAGCAGTTCTTC
CDR3: CASSHKPVRGRNSYNEQFF

J: TRBJ1-5
V: TRBV7-2
D: TRBD1
size: many
DNA: TGTGCCAGCAGCTTAGAGGGGACAGCAGACTATCAGCCCCAGCATTTT
CDR3: CASSLEGTADYQPQHF

J: TRBJ1-1
V: TRBV12-3/TRBV12-4
D: .
size: few
DNA: TGTGCCAGCAGTTTATCGGGCAGTCCTAACACTGAAGCTTTCTTT
CDR3: CASSLSGSPNTEAFF

J: TRBJ2-3
V: TRBV7-2
D: TRBD1
size: many
DNA: TGTGCCAGCAGCGGACAGGGGGGGGGTGATACGCAGTATTTT
CDR3: CASSGQGGGDTQYF

J: TRBJ1-2
V: TRBV12-3/TRBV12-4
D: .
size: .
DNA: TGTGCCAGCACCCGCCCCGGCGGTGGCTACACCTTC
CDR3: CASTRPGGGYTF

J: TRBJ1-5
V: TRBV7-2
D: .
size: few
DNA: TGTGCCAGCAGCCCTCAAGTCAGGGTGGGTCAGCCCCAGCATTTT
CDR3: CASSPQVRVGQPQHF

J: TRBJ2-2
V: TRBV12-3/TRBV12-4
D: .
size: .
DNA: TGTGCCAGCAGTTTACGGGGACTCCGCCTCGTGGAGCTGTTTTTT
CDR3: CASSLRGLRLVELFF

J: TRBJ2-1
V: TRBV5-4
D: TRBD2
size: few
DNA: TGTGCCAGCAGCCTCCGGGGGAGCGGGGGGGCCGGTGAGCAGTTCTTC
CDR3: CASSLRGSGGAGEQFF

J: TRBJ1-2
V: TRBV11-2
D: .
size: few
DNA: TGTGCCAGCAGCCGCCGGCCGGAGGGAGACCACTATGGCTACACCTTC
CDR3: CASSRRPEGDHYGYTF

J: TRBJ2-1
V: TRBV7-2
D: TRBD2
size: few
DNA: TGTGCCAGCAGCCCTTCGAGCGGGGGGGCCCCAAGGGGGCAGTTCTTC
CDR3: CASSPSSGGAPRGQFF

J: TRBJ1-5
V: TRBV6-1
D: .
size: .
DNA: TGTGCCAGCGCCCGGCGGACAGAGCTGTACAATCAGCCCCAGCATTTT
CDR3: CASARRTELYNQPQHF

J: TRBJ1-1
V: TRBV7-9
D: TRBD1
size: many
DNA: TGTGCCAGCAGCTTAGGGACAGGGTGGACTGAAGCTTTCTTT
CDR3: CASSLGTGWTEAFF

J: TRBJ2-4
V: TRBV20-1
D: TRBD2
size: few
DNA: TGCAGTGCCCGACTAGCGTCCCTGTTGGACATTCAGTACTTC
CDR3: CSARLASLLDIQYF

J: TRBJ2-5
V: TRBV19
D: .
size: .
DNA: TGTGCCAGTAGCTCGGGGGTACAACAAGAGACCCAGTACTTC
CDR3: CASSSGVQQETQYF

J: TRBJ2-2
V: TRBV7-2
D: .
size: many
DNA: TGTGCCAGCAGCCCAGCGGCCGGTAGCCCCGGGGAGCTGTTTTTT
CDR3: CASSPAAGSPGELFF

J: TRBJ2-7
V: TRBV2
D: TRBD1
size: .
DNA: TGTGCCAGCAGTGAAGTCAGGGGGCATAACGAGCAGTACTTC
CDR3: CASSEVRGHNEQYF

J: TRBJ1-1
V: TRBV7-2
D: .
size: many
DNA: TGTGCCAGCAGCCCATACATGGACACTGAAGCTTTCTTT
CDR3: CASSPYMDTEAFF

J: TRBJ1-5
V: TRBV12-3/TRBV12-4
D: TRBD1
size: .
DNA: TGTGCCAGCAGCTCGACAGGGCCTGGGAGGCCCCAGCATTTT
CDR3: CASSSTGPGRPQHF